This TCR beta chain is drawn from a study of cytomegalovirus exposure and HLA in healthy donors. Amplification used 60 Vbeta primers and 13 Jbeta primers. Assay used: immunoSEQ multiplex PCR; TCRdb lists only in-frame clones, some missing. The table lists about 200,000 clones, 75% to 85% of them singletons, with around 14% in the top ten. Overall study findings and caveats: Equally common other TCR beta chains were less clonally expanded than HLA-associated ones, a later analysis found. CMV antigen specificity was confirmed in vitro for a few CMV-associated chains. What was likely a sequencing artifact was a cluster of highly shared sequence variants.

The germline V gene has CDR1 SQVTM and CDR2 ANQGSEA. The ends were cut back, 3 bases at V and 3 bases at J, with 12 bases in the middle. The CDR3 totals 14 residues. Concerning this clone itself: As yet, its antigen is unknown.

Input material: PBMCs. This TCR was recovered from a woman between 25 and 40 years old in good health and CMV-seropositive. V usage is TRBV29-1 and J usage is TRBJ2-1, with a tentative D call TRBD2 (6 bases). The CDR3 DNA is TGCAGCGTTGATCCAGCGGGCCTCTACAATGAGCAGTTCTTC. It yields the protein CSVDPAGLYNEQFF.